This T cell receptor beta chain was identified in a study of blood T cell repertoires in COVID-19. Study-level background: COVID-19 samples, acute and convalescent, were from the United States, Italy and Spain.

Donors of Cohort 3 who recovered were those that had two negative PCRs, clearance, or symptom resolution. V gave up 8 bases and J gave up 5 bases; unmatched junction bases: 6. Germline V gene sequence: CDR1 ENHRY, CDR2 SYGVKD. The CDR3 contains 13 residues. In the original analysis: Nucleated cell counts were estimated from reference gene primer amplification. Method: immunoSEQ multiplex PCR; TCRdb's copy keeps in-frame clones and lacks some. The DNA was the basis for D and trimming; V, J and clone size are from that table. Of hundreds of thousands of clones listed, 90% were seen once; the top ten hold 2% to 3%.

The sequence was obtained from a man aged 60 to 75 who had recovered from COVID-19. The chain combines TRBV10-3 with TRBJ2-5; 9 nucleotides line up with TRBD1. The sequenced sample was PBMCs or T cells enriched from blood (not recorded which). The CDR3 loop is CAIGDRVFETQYF. The DNA of the CDR3 is TGTGCCATCGGGGACAGGGTTTTCGAGACCCAGTACTTC.